What follows is one TCR beta chain and its context. The target of this receptor is not known. Per-base qualities were not stored, and no clone one base away is much larger. Counted from cysteine to phenylalanine, this CDR3 has 13 amino acids. This entry keeps only the CDR3 DNA: 39 bases, framed from base 1. The germline V gene specifies SQVTM as CDR1 and ANQGSEA as CDR2. V is clipped by 7 bases and J by 10 bases, and the sequence between their germline boundaries is 17 bases long. The data originate from a study of identical twins (dated by TCRdb to the mid-2010s). As for the study more broadly: To test whether fetal clonotypes persist, this study deep-sequenced TCR alpha and beta repertoires from monozygotic twins, from unrelated adults of various ages, and from cord blood. To rule out contamination, the twin experiments were replicated at different times with different library preparation protocols. What the authors observed across the whole study: Because the same donors could not be followed over many years, the conclusions relied on cross-sectional statistical analysis. A weaker excess of twin sharing was found in beta out-of-frame sequences because the signal-to-noise ratio was lowered by fewer shared sequences. Out-of-frame TCR alpha sharing in monozygotic twins was systematically underestimated by recombination models, whereas sharing between unrelated individuals was in agreement with the recombination models. Invariant T cells such as MAIT and iNKT could partly confound zero-insertion analyses, although diverse VJ usage argued against such confounding for most clonotypes. Compared with coincidental sharing between unrelated individuals, out-of-frame TCR alpha sequences shared between twins showed an excess of sequences with low generation probability. Fewer insertions were carried by abundant cord blood beta clonotypes, a similar but weaker trend appeared in young adult naive repertoires, and no such trend appeared in memory repertoires.

All donors were healthy Caucasians. The twin cohort consisted of three pairs of female monozygotic twins, all aged about 18 to 29 years. Positive isolation kits from Invitrogen were used to isolate CD4+ and CD8+ T cell populations. Receptor libraries were prepared by 5' RACE. The data were produced on an Illumina HiSeq 2000. Template switching introduced a universal primer binding site; the final cDNA contained a unique molecular identifier, enabling accurate counting of TCR cDNA molecules. First-strand cDNA for TCR alpha and beta chains was synthesized from specific primers in the conserved constant-segment region. To control for contamination, every cDNA library was double barcoded, receiving both a SMART-Mk sample barcode and Illumina barcodes. TruSeq adapter sequences and Illumina sample barcodes were added in two successive PCR steps. TCR alpha and beta cDNA libraries were sequenced on the Illumina HiSeq platform with custom primers. The paper's processing steps were these. Raw reads were processed with MiGEC to extract unique molecular identifiers, and MiXCR was used to determine CDR3 positions. For each individual, recombination models were inferred using an EM algorithm with the repgenHMM and IGoR tools. Shared clonotypes were analyzed with the tcR package in R, and sharing was normalized by the product of cloneset sizes. Out-of-frame nonproductive sequences were analyzed to study raw recombination free of thymic and clonal selection effects. TCRdb trimmed the raw reads at Q25, called clones with MiXCR and kept productive beta chains. Rows with a matching CDR3 protein are joined into one entry that keeps the most common DNA and genes. TCRdb, not the original authors, processed these V and J calls. For this sample there are roughly 230,000 distinct CDR3 sequences; about 8.5% appear just once. 3% to 3.5% of the sample is taken by the ten largest.

The same specimen was also included in a second study, on yellow fever vaccine responses in identical twins. Reported in the second study: The authors reported that the T cell response to vaccination in identical twins appeared partly convergent and partly personalized. In identical twins, the study followed T cell clones that responded to the vaccine with precision.

The V gene is TRBV29-1 and the J gene is TRBJ1-6; too little of a D gene remains to name it. This TCR came from a woman aged 18-30 years in good health. Source material: CD8+ T cells sorted from blood. The CDR3 has the sequence CSAQDSEGSPLHF. Here is the DNA: TGCAGCGCTCAAGATTCGGAAGGGTCACCCCTCCACTTT.